A selection of T cell receptor beta chains follows, all from one sample in a study of identical twins. MiXCR was run by TCRdb on the 5' RACE reads, yielding one entry per CDR3 protein. The sample yields some 690,000 distinct CDR3 sequences, roughly 20% seen once. These same records also appear under a second study, on T cells expressing NK-cell markers.

Sequencing was carried out using PBMCs. The receptors originated from a woman younger than 30 in good health. Both conserved end residues are part of each CDR3. D genes are given only for firm matches. Clone size is not always given. Where it is, it says once, few, many or a class for expanded clones.

TRBJ2-5	TRBD1	TRBV6-5	-	CASSYKQGGQETQYF	TGTGCCAGCAGTTACAAACAGGGGGGACAAGAGACCCAGTACTTC
TRBJ2-2	-	TRBV12-3/TRBV12-4	few	CASSFHFGGELFF	TGTGCCAGCAGTTTCCATTTCGGGGGGGAGCTGTTTTTT
TRBJ2-3	TRBD2	TRBV6-4	-	CATAGRARLAGIRSTDTQYF	TGTGCCACCGCTGGAAGGGCGAGACTAGCGGGAATACGGAGCACAGATACGCAGTATTTT
TRBJ1-2	TRBD1	TRBV10-3	few	CAIKGQGDGYTF	TGTGCCATCAAGGGACAGGGGGATGGCTACACCTTC
TRBJ2-7	TRBD1	TRBV5-8	-	CASRTGTGVTYEQYF	TGTGCCAGCAGAACCGGGACAGGGGTAACCTACGAGCAGTACTTC
TRBJ2-7	TRBD2	TRBV7-2	-	CASSFTSGRSYEQYF	TGTGCCAGCAGCTTTACTAGCGGGAGGTCCTACGAGCAGTACTTC
TRBJ2-5	TRBD1	TRBV7-2	-	CASLLGTGLETQYF	TGTGCCAGCCTACTGGGGACAGGGCTAGAGACCCAGTACTTC
TRBJ1-1	-	TRBV6-4	-	CASSVDPMVEYPEAFF	TGTGCCAGCAGTGTTGACCCGATGGTTGAGTACCCTGAAGCTTTCTTT
TRBJ2-1	-	TRBV20-1	few	CSASQGNNEQFF	TGCAGTGCTAGCCAGGGGAACAATGAGCAGTTCTTC
TRBJ2-1	TRBD2	TRBV3-1	-	CASSHSPGGLAGYEQFF	TGTGCCAGCAGCCATTCCCCCGGGGGGCTAGCGGGATATGAGCAGTTCTTC
TRBJ1-6	-	TRBV5-1	-	CASSLEAGAPLHF	TGCGCCAGCAGCTTGGAGGCAGGGGCACCCCTCCACTTT
TRBJ2-3	-	TRBV5-1	-	CASGPTSFRDTQYF	TGCGCCAGCGGCCCAACTAGTTTCAGAGATACGCAGTATTTT
TRBJ2-3	-	TRBV5-1	-	CASSLGHEGRDTQYF	TGCGCCAGCAGCTTGGGACACGAAGGGAGGGATACGCAGTATTTT
TRBJ2-7	-	TRBV21-1	few	CASSARVGTYEQYF	TGTGCCAGCAGCGCAAGGGTCGGGACCTACGAGCAGTACTTC
TRBJ1-2	-	TRBV10-3	many	CAISESRDRANYGYTF	TGTGCCATCAGTGAGTCACGCGATCGGGCCAACTATGGCTACACCTTC
TRBJ2-1	TRBD1	TRBV20-1	-	CSAPGTGRNEQFF	TGCAGTGCTCCCGGGACAGGGAGGAATGAGCAGTTCTTC
TRBJ2-4	TRBD1	TRBV24-1	few	CATSSGGQVKNIQYF	TGTGCCACCAGTTCAGGGGGACAAGTCAAAAACATTCAGTACTTC
TRBJ2-1	-	TRBV7-9	-	CASSLAWNEQFF	TGTGCCAGCAGCTTAGCCTGGAATGAGCAGTTCTTC
TRBJ2-7	TRBD2	TRBV7-9	-	CASSSWGRAGFYEQYF	TGTGCCAGCAGCTCTTGGGGGAGGGCAGGTTTCTACGAGCAGTACTTC
TRBJ2-2	TRBD1	TRBV6-5	many	CASSSNGTGHNTGELFF	TGTGCCAGCAGTTCTAACGGGACAGGTCATAACACCGGGGAGCTGTTTTTT
TRBJ2-5	-	TRBV12-5	few	CASGFQETQYF	TGTGCTAGTGGTTTCCAAGAGACCCAGTACTTC
TRBJ2-5	-	TRBV6-5	few	CASREGVETQYF	TGTGCCAGCAGGGAGGGGGTAGAGACCCAGTACTTC
TRBJ1-4	TRBD1	TRBV7-9	-	CASSHSGTEEKLFF	TGTGCCAGCAGCCATTCCGGGACAGAAGAAAAACTGTTTTTT
TRBJ2-4	TRBD2	TRBV6-5	few	CASSHGGVTNF	TGTGCCAGCAGTCACGGGGGGGTCACGAACTTC
TRBJ2-1	TRBD2	TRBV20-1	-	CSARTSGRGEQFF	TGCAGTGCTCGGACTAGCGGGAGGGGTGAGCAGTTCTTC
TRBJ1-1	-	TRBV12-3/TRBV12-4	few	CASSLGAGGSTEAFF	TGTGCCAGCAGTTTAGGGGCGGGGGGTAGCACTGAAGCTTTCTTT
TRBJ2-1	TRBD2	TRBV10-2	few	CASSPQLAGGGEQFF	TGCGCCAGCAGTCCACAACTAGCGGGAGGCGGTGAGCAGTTCTTC